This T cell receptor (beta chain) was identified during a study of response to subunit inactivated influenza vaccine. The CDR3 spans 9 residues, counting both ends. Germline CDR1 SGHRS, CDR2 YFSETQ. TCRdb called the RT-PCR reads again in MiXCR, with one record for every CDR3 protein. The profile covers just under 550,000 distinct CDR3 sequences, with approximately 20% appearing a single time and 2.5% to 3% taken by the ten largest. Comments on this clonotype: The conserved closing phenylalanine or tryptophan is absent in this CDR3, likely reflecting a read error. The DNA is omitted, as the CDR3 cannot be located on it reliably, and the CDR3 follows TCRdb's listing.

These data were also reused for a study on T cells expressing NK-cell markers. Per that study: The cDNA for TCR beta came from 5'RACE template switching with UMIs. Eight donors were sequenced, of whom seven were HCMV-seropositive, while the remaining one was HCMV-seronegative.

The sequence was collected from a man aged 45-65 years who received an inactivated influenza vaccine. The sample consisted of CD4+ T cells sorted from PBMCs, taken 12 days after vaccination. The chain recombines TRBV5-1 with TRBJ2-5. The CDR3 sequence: CASSLLWGK.